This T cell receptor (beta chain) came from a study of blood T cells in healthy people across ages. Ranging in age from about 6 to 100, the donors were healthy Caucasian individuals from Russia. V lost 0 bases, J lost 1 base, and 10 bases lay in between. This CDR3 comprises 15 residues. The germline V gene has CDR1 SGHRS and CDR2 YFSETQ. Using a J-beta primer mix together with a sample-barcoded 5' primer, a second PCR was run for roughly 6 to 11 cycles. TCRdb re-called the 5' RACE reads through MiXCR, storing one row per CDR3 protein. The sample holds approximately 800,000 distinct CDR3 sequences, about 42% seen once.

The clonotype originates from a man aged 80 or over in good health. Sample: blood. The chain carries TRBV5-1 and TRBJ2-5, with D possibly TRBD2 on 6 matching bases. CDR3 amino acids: CASSLGRGVQETQYF. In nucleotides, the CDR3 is TGCGCCAGCAGCTTGGGGCGGGGAGTCCAAGAGACCCAGTACTTC.